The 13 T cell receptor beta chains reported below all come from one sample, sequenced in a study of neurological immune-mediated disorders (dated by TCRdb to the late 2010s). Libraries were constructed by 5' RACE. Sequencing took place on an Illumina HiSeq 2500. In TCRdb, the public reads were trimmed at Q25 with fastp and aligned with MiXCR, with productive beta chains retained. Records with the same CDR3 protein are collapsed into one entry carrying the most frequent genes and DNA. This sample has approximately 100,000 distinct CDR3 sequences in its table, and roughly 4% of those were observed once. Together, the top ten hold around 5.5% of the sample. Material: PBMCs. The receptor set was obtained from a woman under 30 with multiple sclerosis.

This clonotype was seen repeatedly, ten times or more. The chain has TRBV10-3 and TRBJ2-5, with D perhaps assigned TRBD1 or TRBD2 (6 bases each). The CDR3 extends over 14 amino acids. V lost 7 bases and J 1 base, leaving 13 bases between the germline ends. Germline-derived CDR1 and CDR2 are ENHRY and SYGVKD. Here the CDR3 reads CAIKGDSLQETQYF. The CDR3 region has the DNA TGTGCCATCAAGGGGGACTCTCTCCAAGAGACCCAGTACTTC.

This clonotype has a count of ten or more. The chain's CDR3 is CASRGGIGGETQYF. The CDR3, as DNA: TGTGCCAGCAGGGGCGGCATTGGCGGAGAGACCCAGTACTTC. V usage is TRBV7-2 and J usage is TRBJ2-5; no definite D call. The CDR3 is made up of 14 amino acids. The germline gives CDR1 SGHTA, CDR2 FQGNSA. With 6 bases removed from V and 4 bases from J, the gap between germline ends came to 15 bases. The variable domain in full, with the rest retrieved from reference TRBV7-2 and TRBJ2-5, is GAGVSQSPSNKVTEKGKDVELRCDPISGHTALYWYRQSLGQGLEFLIYFQGNSAPDKSGLPSDRFSAERTGGSVSTLTIQRTQQEDSAVYLCASRGGIGGETQYFGPGTRLLVL.

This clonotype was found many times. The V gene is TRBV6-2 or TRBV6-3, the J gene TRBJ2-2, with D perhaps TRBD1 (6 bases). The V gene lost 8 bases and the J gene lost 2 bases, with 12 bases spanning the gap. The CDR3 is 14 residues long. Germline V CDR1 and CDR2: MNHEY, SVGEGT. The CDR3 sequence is CASGIGTNTGELFF. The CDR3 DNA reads TGTGCCAGCGGAATCGGGACAAACACCGGGGAGCTGTTTTTT.

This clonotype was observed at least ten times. The CDR3 here is CASSPSGVTDTQYF. The CDR3 DNA reads TGTGCCAGCAGCCCTAGCGGGGTCACAGATACGCAGTATTTT. This chain links TRBV11-2 with TRBJ2-3, with 9 positions matching TRBD2. CDR3 size: 14 residues. The germline gives CDR1 SGHAT, CDR2 FQNNGV. V shed 5 bases, J shed 2 bases, and the junction held 2 bases outside the gene matches.

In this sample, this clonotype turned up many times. CDR3: CASSFSGGVSYNEQFF. The CDR3 region has the DNA TGTGCCAGCAGCTTCAGCGGGGGGGTCTCCTACAATGAGCAGTTCTTC. J is TRBJ2-1 and V is TRBV7-2; 10 bases are shared with TRBD2. CDR1 SGHTA and CDR2 FQGNSA come from the germline V gene. The CDR3 sequence is 16 residues long. Germline trimming cut 3 bases from V and 0 bases from J; bases unmatched to any gene: 2. The full variable domain, in which reference TRBV7-2 and TRBJ2-1 provide the parts outside the CDR3, is GAGVSQSPSNKVTEKGKDVELRCDPISGHTALYWYRQSLGQGLEFLIYFQGNSAPDKSGLPSDRFSAERTGGSVSTLTIQRTQQEDSAVYLCASSFSGGVSYNEQFFGPGTRLTVL.

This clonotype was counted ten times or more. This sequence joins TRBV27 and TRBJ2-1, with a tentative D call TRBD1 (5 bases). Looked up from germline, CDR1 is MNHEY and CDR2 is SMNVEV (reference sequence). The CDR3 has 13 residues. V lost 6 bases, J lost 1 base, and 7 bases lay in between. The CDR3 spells CASSDRSYNEQFF. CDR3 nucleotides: TGTGCCAGCAGCGACAGATCCTACAATGAGCAGTTCTTC.

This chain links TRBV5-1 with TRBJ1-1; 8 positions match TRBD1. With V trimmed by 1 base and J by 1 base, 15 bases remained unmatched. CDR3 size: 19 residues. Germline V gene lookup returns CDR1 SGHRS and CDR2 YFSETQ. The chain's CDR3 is CASSLFQGAFPLGNTEAFF. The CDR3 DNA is TGCGCCAGCAGCTTGTTTCAGGGGGCCTTCCCGCTCGGGAACACTGAAGCTTTCTTT.

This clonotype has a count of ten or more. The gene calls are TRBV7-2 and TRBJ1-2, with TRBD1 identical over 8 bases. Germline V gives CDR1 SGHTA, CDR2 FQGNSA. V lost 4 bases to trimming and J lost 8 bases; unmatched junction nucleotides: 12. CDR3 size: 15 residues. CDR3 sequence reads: CASSYDENRGAGYTF. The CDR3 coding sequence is TGTGCCAGCAGCTACGACGAGAACAGGGGGGCCGGCTACACCTTC.

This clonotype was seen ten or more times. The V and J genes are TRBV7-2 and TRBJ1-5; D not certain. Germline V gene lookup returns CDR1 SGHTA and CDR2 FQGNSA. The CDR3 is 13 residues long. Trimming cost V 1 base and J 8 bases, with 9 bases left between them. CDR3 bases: TGTGCCAGCAGCTTAGAACCCGTGAAGCCCCAGCATTTT. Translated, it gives CASSLEPVKPQHF. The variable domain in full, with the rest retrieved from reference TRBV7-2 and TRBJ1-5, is GAGVSQSPSNKVTEKGKDVELRCDPISGHTALYWYRQSLGQGLEFLIYFQGNSAPDKSGLPSDRFSAERTGGSVSTLTIQRTQQEDSAVYLCASSLEPVKPQHFGDGTRLSIL.

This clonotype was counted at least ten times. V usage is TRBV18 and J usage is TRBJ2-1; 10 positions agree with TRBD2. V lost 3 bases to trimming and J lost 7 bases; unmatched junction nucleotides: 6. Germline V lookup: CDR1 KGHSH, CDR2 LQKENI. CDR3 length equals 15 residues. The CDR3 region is CASSPSGRAWNEQFF. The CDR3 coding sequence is TGTGCCAGCTCACCCAGCGGGAGGGCCTGGAATGAGCAGTTCTTC.

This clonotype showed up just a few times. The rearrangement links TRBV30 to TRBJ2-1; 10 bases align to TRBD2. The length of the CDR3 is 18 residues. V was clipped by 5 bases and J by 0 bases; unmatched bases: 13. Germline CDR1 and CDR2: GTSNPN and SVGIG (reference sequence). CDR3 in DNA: TGTGCCTGGTACATAGGGGCTAGCGGGGGCAACTCCTACAATGAGCAGTTCTTC. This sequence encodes CAWYIGASGGNSYNEQFF.

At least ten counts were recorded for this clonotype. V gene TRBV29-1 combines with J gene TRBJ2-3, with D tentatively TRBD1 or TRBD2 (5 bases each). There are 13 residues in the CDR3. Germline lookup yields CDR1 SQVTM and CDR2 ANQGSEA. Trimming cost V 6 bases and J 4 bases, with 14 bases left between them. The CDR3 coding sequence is TGCAGCGTGGGGGAACGGGCCGCAGATACGCAGTATTTT. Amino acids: CSVGERAADTQYF.

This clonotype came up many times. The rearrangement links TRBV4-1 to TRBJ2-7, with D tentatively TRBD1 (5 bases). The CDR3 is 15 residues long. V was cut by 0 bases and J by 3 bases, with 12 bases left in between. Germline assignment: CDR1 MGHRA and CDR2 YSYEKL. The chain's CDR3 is CASSQDSWTIYEQYF. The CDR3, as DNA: TGCGCCAGCAGCCAAGATAGTTGGACAATCTACGAGCAGTACTTC.